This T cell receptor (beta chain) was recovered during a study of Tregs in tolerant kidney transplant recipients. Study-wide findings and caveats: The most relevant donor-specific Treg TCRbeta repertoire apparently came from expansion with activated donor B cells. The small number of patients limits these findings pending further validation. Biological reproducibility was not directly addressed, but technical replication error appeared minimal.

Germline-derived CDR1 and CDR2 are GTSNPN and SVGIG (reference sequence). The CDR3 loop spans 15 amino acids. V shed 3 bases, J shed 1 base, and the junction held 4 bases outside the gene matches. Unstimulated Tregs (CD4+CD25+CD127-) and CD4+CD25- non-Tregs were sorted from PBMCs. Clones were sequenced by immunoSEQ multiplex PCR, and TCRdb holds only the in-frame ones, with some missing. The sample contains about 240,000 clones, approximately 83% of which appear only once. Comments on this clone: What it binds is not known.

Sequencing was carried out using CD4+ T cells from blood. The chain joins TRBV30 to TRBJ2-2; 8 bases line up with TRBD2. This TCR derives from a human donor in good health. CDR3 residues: CAWRVAGLNTGELFF. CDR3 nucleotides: TGTGCCTGGAGGGTAGCGGGACTGAACACCGGGGAGCTGTTTTTT.